This T cell receptor beta chain was sequenced during a study of beta chain features in type 1 diabetes. Findings and limits, study-wide: When Type 1 diabetes patients were examined, their TCRB CDR3s proved moderately but significantly shorter in all four CD4+ subsets.

This clone was counted between two and nine times. What it binds is not known. Without exception, sorted populations had purity beyond 98%. Unmatched junction bases numbered 9, after V lost 6 bases and J lost 8 bases. The germline V gene has CDR1 MDHEN and CDR2 SYDVKM. The CDR3 is 13 amino acids. Sequencing targeted expressed TCRB transcripts, as all isolated RNA had been reverse transcribed. Clones were sequenced by immunoSEQ multiplex PCR, and TCRdb holds only the in-frame ones, with some missing. The sample records 20,000 to 30,000 clones, about 69% being singletons. V gene TRBV28 combines with J gene TRBJ1-2, with TRBD1 identical over 7 bases. The sample taken for sequencing was Tregs from blood. This TCR came from a man between 18 and 29 years old with type 1 diabetes. This CDR3 is CASSLVQGRGYTF. The CDR3 bases are TGTGCCAGCAGCCTAGTACAGGGGAGAGGCTACACCTTC.